This is a list of T cell receptor beta chains from one sample in a study of blood T cells in healthy people across ages. TCRdb reprocessed the 5' RACE reads via MiXCR and lists one record per CDR3 protein. The sample consists of 650,000 or so distinct CDR3 sequences, about 51% of them appearing once. The sample was blood. The receptors come from a woman at least 80 years old in good health. The CDR3 runs from the conserved cysteine through the conserved F or W. The order of the fields is CDR3 length, V gene, J gene, CDR3 protein.

12	TRBV29-1	TRBJ2-1	CSVGDPANEQFF
18	TRBV5-1	TRBJ2-6	CASSREDSYSSGANVLTF
14	TRBV7-2	TRBJ1-2	CASSRPGQPNGYTF
13	TRBV6-5	TRBJ2-1	CASSDSGLDEQFF
13	TRBV5-4	TRBJ2-3	CASSLGPGDAQYF
14	TRBV29-1	TRBJ2-5	CSVEGTIVDETQYF
11	TRBV10-3	TRBJ2-7	CAISGWYEQYF
16	TRBV7-9	TRBJ2-5	CASSLVDTSGDPTQYF
17	TRBV29-1	TRBJ2-1	CSVEGDERQSSYNEQFF
14	TRBV20-1	TRBJ2-2	CSAILTGRTGELFF
15	TRBV5-1	TRBJ2-1	CASSDAGQSYNEQFF
15	TRBV7-9	TRBJ1-5	CASSSGPSSNQPQHF
14	TRBV11-2	TRBJ2-1	CASSTTSGSNEQFF
15	TRBV20-1	TRBJ2-1	CSARVIAGGYNEQFF
15	TRBV7-9	TRBJ2-3	CASSPQRSSTDTQYF
16	TRBV5-5	TRBJ2-1	CASSLGRNPSYNEQFF
17	TRBV12-3/TRBV12-4	TRBJ2-1	CASSLGGQGFSYNEQFF
15	TRBV7-3	TRBJ2-2	CASSRYREKGGELFF
15	TRBV20-1	TRBJ1-5	CSASLVGRSNQPQHF
15	TRBV5-1	.	CASSLPGLADNEQYF
18	TRBV20-1	TRBJ2-3	CSATYGTGGPVSTDTQYF
14	TRBV20-1	TRBJ2-1	CSASALAGGSEQFF
13	TRBV3-1	TRBJ1-5	CASSLDRLGAQHF
17	TRBV7-2	TRBJ2-3	CASSARGWGGWTDTQYF
15	TRBV5-1	TRBJ2-2	CASSLAGYNTGELFF
18	TRBV7-3	TRBJ2-2	CASSLWYAGLHNTGELFF
17	TRBV3-1	TRBJ2-3	CASSQPKGRDRTDTQYF
13	TRBV20-1	TRBJ2-1	CSARDPQGYEQFF
17	TRBV6-1	TRBJ2-7	CASSISNPPGSPYEQYF
13	TRBV15	TRBJ2-7	CATSRNFFYEQYF
14	TRBV20-1	TRBJ2-7	CSATGSQWGNEQYF
16	TRBV7-6	TRBJ1-6	CACSLGPNIGVSPLHF
15	TRBV20-1	TRBJ2-3	CSARDRRKSTDTQYF